A single sample gave rise to the 21 T cell receptor beta chains below, sequenced in a study of beta chain features in type 1 diabetes. All of the isolated RNA was reverse transcribed, so expressed TCRB transcripts were sequenced. Libraries were prepared by immunoSEQ multiplex PCR; TCRdb keeps only in-frame clonotypes and omits some of them. The top ten clones hold around 0.039% of a sample with about 410,000 clones, about 15% of them seen once. The material sequenced was naive CD4+ T cells from blood. The receptors originated from a man aged 25 to 45 in good health.

J is TRBJ2-7 and V is TRBV27; the D gene is possibly TRBD2 (5 bases). The germline V gene has CDR1 MNHEY and CDR2 SMNVEV (reference sequence). Trimming left V 5 bases short and J 2 bases short, with 10 bases between. This CDR3 contains 13 residues. The CDR3 bases are TGTGCCAGCAGTGCCCGGGAACCCTACGAGCAGTACTTC. It codes for CASSAREPYEQYF.

This clone was detected only a few times. The V call is TRBV5-4, the J call TRBJ2-4; TRBD1 matches 8 bases. The CDR3 contains 15 residues. Looked up from germline, CDR1 is SGHNT and CDR2 is YYREEE (reference sequence). J gave up 0 bases and V 4 bases, and 3 bases lay outside the gene matches. The CDR3 DNA reads TGTGCCAGCAGCCCCGGGACAGGAGCCAAAAACATTCAGTACTTC. Translating it yields CASSPGTGAKNIQYF.

The CDR3 protein is CASSKTSRETQYF. CDR3 nucleotides: TGCGCCAGCAGCAAGACTAGCCGAGAGACCCAGTACTTC. This rearrangement joins TRBV5-1 to TRBJ2-5, with 7 bases identical to TRBD2. V gave up 4 bases and J gave up 4 bases; unmatched junction bases: 4. The CDR3 runs to 13 residues. Germline CDR1 reads SGHRS; CDR2 reads YFSETQ. The variable domain in full, with the rest retrieved from reference TRBV5-1 and TRBJ2-5, is KAGVTQTPRYLIKTRGQQVTLSCSPISGHRSVSWYQQTPGQGLQFLFEYFSETQRNKGNFPGRFSGRQFSNSRSEMNVSTLELGDSALYLCASSKTSRETQYFGPGTRLLVL.

The chain links TRBV9 to TRBJ1-1; D ambiguous. Trimming shortened V by 0 bases and J by 3 bases, and 9 bases separated the two germline ends. The CDR3 contains 14 residues. Per germline, CDR1 SGDLS and CDR2 YYNGEE. The CDR3 protein is CASSVVGDYTEAFF. CDR3 bases: TGTGCCAGCAGCGTAGTTGGGGATTACACTGAAGCTTTCTTT.

In this sample, this clone turned up a few times. The gene calls are TRBV7-2 and TRBJ2-7, with 8 bases aligning to TRBD1. The V gene end was trimmed by 4 bases and the J gene end by 3 bases; junction bases not matched to a gene: 2. Germline V gives CDR1 SGHTA, CDR2 FQGNSA. The CDR3 spans 13 residues. The CDR3 loop is CASSSGGRYEQYF. The CDR3 DNA is TGTGCCAGCAGCTCAGGGGGCCGCTACGAGCAGTACTTC. Variable domain in full (rest from reference TRBV7-2 and TRBJ2-7): GAGVSQSPSNKVTEKGKDVELRCDPISGHTALYWYRQSLGQGLEFLIYFQGNSAPDKSGLPSDRFSAERTGGSVSTLTIQRTQQEDSAVYLCASSSGGRYEQYFGPGTRLTVT.

This rearrangement joins TRBV18 to TRBJ2-7, with 7 positions matching TRBD1. The CDR3 is 13 residues long. V lost 0 bases, J lost 10 bases, and 6 bases stayed unmatched. CDR1 and CDR2 (germline): KGHSH, LQKENI. CDR3 nucleotide sequence: TGTGCCAGCTCACCACCGGTGGGGACAGAACAGTACTTC. Translating it yields CASSPPVGTEQYF.

This chain uses TRBV23-1 with TRBJ1-1; D is undetermined. TRBV23-1 is an open reading frame, and its role is uncertain. The CDR3 totals 15 residues. The V end lost 0 bases, the J end lost 1 base, and 9 bases lay between the germline ends. CDR3 sequence reads: CASSQSEISNTEAFF. The CDR3 nucleotides are TGCGCCAGCAGTCAATCGGAAATTTCGAACACTGAAGCTTTCTTT.

This clone was found a few times. The V gene is TRBV30, the J gene TRBJ1-5; TRBD1 is a possible D gene (5 bases). The CDR3 spans 14 residues. In germline, CDR1 is GTSNPN, CDR2 SVGIG (reference sequence). V lost 2 bases and J 1 base, leaving 9 bases between the germline ends. The CDR3 here is CAWSTGSSNQPQHF. In DNA, the CDR3 is TGTGCCTGGAGTACAGGATCGAGCAATCAGCCCCAGCATTTT.

The chain has TRBV30 and TRBJ1-5, with 9 bases identical to TRBD1. The germline V gene has CDR1 GTSNPN and CDR2 SVGIG (reference sequence). The V and J ends lost 5 bases and 8 bases, in that order; junction bases with no gene match: 7. CDR3 length: 13 amino acids. CDR3 nucleotides: TGTGCCTGGGGCCGGGACAGGGCAGAGCCCCAGCATTTT. Protein product: CAWGRDRAEPQHF.

V and J are TRBV19 and TRBJ2-3; TRBD2 agrees at 11 bases. This CDR3 is built from 16 residues. Trimming took 3 bases from V and 3 from J; bases not matched to a gene: 5. Germline CDR1 reads LNHDA; CDR2 reads SQIVND (reference sequence). The CDR3 region is CASSMWLAGGTDTQYF. CDR3 DNA: TGTGCCAGTAGTATGTGGCTAGCGGGGGGTACAGATACGCAGTATTTT.

This rearrangement joins TRBV10-3 to TRBJ2-7; TRBD2 is a possible D gene (6 bases). There are 14 residues in the CDR3. Germline-derived CDR1 and CDR2 are ENHRY and SYGVKD. Deletions cut 5 bases from V and 0 bases from J, with 11 bases between. CDR3 in DNA: TGTGCCATCAGTAGTAGCGGAGTCTCCTACGAGCAGTACGTC. It is translated as CAISSSGVSYEQYV.

The table lists this clone with a count of one. This rearrangement joins TRBV18 to TRBJ2-5, with D unclear. Germline CDR1 is KGHSH and CDR2 is LQKENI. The CDR3 has 14 amino acids. Trimming removed 6 bases at V and 5 bases at J, with 16 bases between. In nucleotides, the CDR3 is TGTGCCAGCTCCCCCTCCACAGCGCTGGAGACCCAGTACTTC. It translates to CASSPSTALETQYF.

This chain joins TRBV5-4 and TRBJ1-1; no firm D call. The CDR3 loop spans 8 amino acids. CDR1 is SGHNT, CDR2 YYREEE, per germline (reference sequence). The V end was cut by 9 bases, the J end by 11 bases, with 8 bases between. The CDR3 nucleotides are TGTGCCACCCACCTGGCTTTCTTT. The encoded protein is CATHLAFF.

This clone was recorded a few times. The V gene is TRBV27, the J gene TRBJ1-1; D might be TRBD1 (5 bases). With 5 bases removed from V and 1 base from J, the gap between germline ends came to 17 bases. The CDR3 has 16 amino acids. The germline V gene has CDR1 MNHEY and CDR2 SMNVEV (reference sequence). The CDR3 sequence: CASSPPGPHANTEAFF. As DNA, the CDR3 is TGTGCCAGCAGTCCTCCGGGACCACACGCGAACACTGAAGCTTTCTTT.

This clone was seen more than once but under ten times. The chain recombines TRBV4-3 with TRBJ2-1; 8 bases map to TRBD1. The CDR3 is 17 residues long. Germline CDR1 reads LGHNA; CDR2 reads YSLEER. Trimming removed 3 bases from V and 3 bases from J; junction bases left unmatched: 10. The CDR3 reads CASSHLDRGSFYNEQFF. CDR3 sequence (DNA): TGCGCCAGCAGCCACCTCGACAGGGGCTCCTTCTACAATGAGCAGTTCTTC.

V and J are TRBV2 and TRBJ1-6; D is perhaps TRBD1 (6 bases). CDR1 and CDR2 from the germline V gene are SNHLY and FYNNEI. V was clipped by 8 bases and J by 10 bases, with 15 bases between them. This CDR3 contains 13 residues. As DNA, the CDR3 is TGTGCCAGCCAGGTGGGGGGCAAATCACCCCTCCACTTT. Its protein product is CASQVGGKSPLHF.

This clone has a handful of counts. The chain carries TRBV5-1 and TRBJ2-7; TRBD1 matches at 7 bases. V lost 3 bases and J lost 6; bases outside the gene matches: 9. The CDR3 has 14 amino acids. Germline assignment: CDR1 SGHRS and CDR2 YFSETQ. CDR3 region: CASSSGTVSGEQYV. The CDR3 DNA sequence: TGCGCCAGCAGCTCCGGGACAGTATCCGGCGAGCAGTACGTC.

This clone showed up just a few times. CDR3 in amino acids: CASSQGDRDGEKLFF. The CDR3 DNA sequence: TGCGCCAGCAGCCAAGGGGACAGGGATGGTGAAAAACTGTTTTTT. The rearrangement uses TRBV4-1 and TRBJ1-4; 9 bases match TRBD1. In germline, CDR1 is MGHRA, CDR2 YSYEKL. V shed 1 base, J shed 7 bases, and the junction held 4 bases outside the gene matches. The CDR3 covers 15 residues.

This rearrangement joins TRBV30 to TRBJ1-3; D not certain. Germline V lookup: CDR1 GTSNPN, CDR2 SVGIG (reference sequence). Trimming removed 0 bases from V and 4 bases from J, with 10 bases in between. The CDR3 has 14 residues. The CDR3 reads CAWSVRSLGNTIYF. DNA for the CDR3: TGTGCCTGGAGTGTTAGGAGTTTGGGAAACACCATATATTTT.

The chain carries TRBV7-9 and TRBJ1-4, with TRBD1 matching 7 bases. V was clipped by 4 bases and J by 4 bases; unmatched bases: 12. This CDR3 comprises 17 residues. Per the germline V gene, CDR1 is SEHNR and CDR2 is FQNEAQ (reference sequence). The CDR3 loop reads CASSSRPGQPVNEKLFF. The CDR3 nucleotides read TGTGCCAGCAGCTCCCGGCCGGGACAGCCGGTTAATGAAAAACTGTTTTTT.

Only a few counts were recorded for this clone. V usage is TRBV7-2 and J usage is TRBJ2-3, with 8 bases that match TRBD2. The CDR3 is 16 residues long. Germline V gene lookup returns CDR1 SGHTA and CDR2 FQGNSA. The V segment lost 5 bases and the J segment 2 bases; nucleotides outside the gene matches: 9. The CDR3 sequence is CASSTQAGATTDTQYF. The DNA for the CDR3 is TGTGCCAGCAGCACCCAAGCGGGGGCGACCACAGATACGCAGTATTTT.